This TCR beta chain was captured by sequencing in a study of T-cell memory formation after mild COVID-19. Study-level results: Pre-infection memory held some responding clones, suggesting pre-existing cross-reactive T cells responded.

Per germline, CDR1 SGDLS and CDR2 YYNGEE. V lost 0 bases to trimming and J lost 12 bases, with 16 bases between them. The CDR3 is 14 amino acids. One entry per CDR3 protein, called by TCRdb with MiXCR from the 5' RACE reads. The repertoire holds 540,000 or so distinct CDR3 sequences, with around 20% as singletons. This clonotype has more than one count but fewer than ten. Its antigen is unknown. The genes are TRBV9 and TRBJ2-1; D ambiguous. Sequenced sample: PBMCs or a T cell subset sorted from them (not recorded which). This TCR came from an adult woman who had mild COVID-19 (a few samples of this study predate the infection). Cell type and time point are not known. This CDR3 reads CASSVGGMDPMQFF. In DNA, the CDR3 is TGTGCCAGCAGCGTAGGAGGTATGGACCCCATGCAGTTCTTC.